These 14 T cell receptor beta chains were all obtained from the same sample, sequenced in a study of T cell responses to AZD1222 COVID-19 vaccine. Only in-frame clones appear in the TCRdb table, and some are missing; sequencing was by immunoSEQ multiplex PCR. The sample yields some 120,000 clones, around 89% seen once. This specimen consisted of peripheral blood, obtained on day 0 of MenACWY control vaccination. All receptors come from an adult in good health.

The chain carries TRBV11-2 and TRBJ2-2; D not certain. The CDR3 has 15 residues. Germline values: CDR1 SGHAT, CDR2 FQNNGV. V lost 0 bases and J lost 6, with 11 bases in between. In DNA, the CDR3 is TGTGCCAGCAGCTTAGACCTAGTAAGAGCCGGGGAGCTGTTTTTT. Protein: CASSLDLVRAGELFF. The full variable domain, in which reference TRBV11-2 and TRBJ2-2 provide the parts outside the CDR3, is EAGVAQSPRYKIIEKRQSVAFWCNPISGHATLYWYQQILGQGPKLLIQFQNNGVVDDSQLPKDRFSAERLKGVDSTLKIQPAKLEDSAVYLCASSLDLVRAGELFFGEGSRLTVL.

The rearrangement joins TRBV10-3 to TRBJ2-7; 10 bases agree with TRBD1. CDR1 and CDR2 (germline): ENHRY, SYGVKD. The trim removed 3 bases at V and 0 bases at J, leaving 5 bases unmatched. This CDR3 is 16 amino acids long. The CDR3 DNA sequence: TGTGCCATCAGTGATACCGGGACAGGGGTCTCCTACGAGCAGTACTTC. Its protein is CAISDTGTGVSYEQYF.

This rearrangement joins TRBV5-1 to TRBJ1-2, with 7 bases identical to TRBD1. Unmatched junction bases numbered 4, after V lost 3 bases and J lost 5 bases. This CDR3 has 13 residues. The germline V gene has CDR1 SGHRS and CDR2 YFSETQ. The CDR3: CASSYDREYGYTF. CDR3 nucleotides: TGCGCCAGCAGCTATGACAGGGAATATGGCTACACCTTC.

The CDR3 region has the DNA TGTGCCAGCAGCCAAAAGGCTAGCGGGAGCGCTGAGCAGTTCTTC. It translates to CASSQKASGSAEQFF. The rearrangement uses TRBV3-1 (or the pseudogene TRBV3-2) and TRBJ2-1, with TRBD2 matching 10 bases. The CDR3 has 15 residues. From germline, CDR1 is LGHDT and CDR2 YNNKEL (reference sequence). J was trimmed by 9 bases and V by 2 bases; bases with no gene match: 7.

The V and J genes are TRBV10-3 and TRBJ2-7; 7 nucleotides agree with TRBD1. The CDR3 runs 15 residues. The J segment lost 7 bases and the V segment lost 6 bases, leaving 15 bases of the junction unmatched. CDR1 and CDR2 (germline): ENHRY, SYGVKD. The CDR3: CAIRDASGTATEQYF. CDR3 in DNA: TGTGCCATCAGGGATGCTTCCGGGACAGCCACGGAGCAGTACTTC.

The CDR3 loop reads CASSQDRDTEAFF. The CDR3, as DNA: TGCGCCAGCAGCCAAGATAGGGACACTGAAGCTTTCTTT. The rearrangement joins TRBV4-1 to TRBJ1-1; no clear D. The germline V and J ends were trimmed by 0 bases and 3 bases, with 5 bases remaining between them. The CDR3 runs 13 residues. CDR1 is MGHRA, CDR2 YSYEKL, per germline.

This rearrangement joins TRBV19 to TRBJ1-1; tentatively, D is TRBD1 (5 bases). The germline V gene has CDR1 LNHDA and CDR2 SQIVND (reference sequence). The CDR3 extends over 12 amino acids. V was pared by 3 bases and J by 10 bases, with 12 bases between. CDR3 bases: TGTGCCAGTAGTATTGACAGCTGGGGAGCTTTCTTT. It is translated as CASSIDSWGAFF. Based on the CDR3 plus reference TRBV19 and TRBJ1-1, the full variable domain is DGGITQSPKYLFRKEGQNVTLSCEQNLNHDAMYWYRQDPGQGLRLIYYSQIVNDFQKGDIAEGYSVSREKKESFPLTVTSAQKNPTAFYLCASSIDSWGAFFGQGTRLTVV.

The rearrangement links TRBV5-5 to TRBJ2-7, with D hard to call. Germline lookup yields CDR1 SGHKS and CDR2 YYEKEE (reference sequence). Trimming removed 2 bases at V and 0 bases at J, with 12 bases between. The CDR3 loop spans 15 amino acids. The CDR3 loop is CASSLGPQTSYEQYF. The CDR3, as DNA: TGTGCCAGCAGCTTAGGACCGCAGACCTCCTACGAGCAGTACTTC.

The chain combines TRBV11-2 with TRBJ2-4, with 9 bases lining up with TRBD1. The junction had 7 bases not matched to a gene; V was cut back by 5 bases and J by 8 bases. CDR3 length: 14 residues. CDR1 is SGHAT and CDR2 is FQNNGV in the germline V gene. The CDR3 loop is CASSPTGGLDIQYF. CDR3 nucleotide sequence: TGTGCCAGCAGCCCGACAGGGGGGTTGGACATTCAGTACTTC.

V gene TRBV4-1 combines with J gene TRBJ1-4, with a weak D call TRBD1 (5 bases). The CDR3 consists of 13 residues. V was shortened by 2 bases and J by 8 bases, with 9 bases between the two germline ends. Germline CDR1 reads MGHRA; CDR2 reads YSYEKL. The chain's CDR3 is CASSQTGGEKLFF. The CDR3 DNA sequence: TGCGCCAGCAGCCAAACTGGGGGAGAAAAACTGTTTTTT.

This chain uses TRBV10-3 with TRBJ2-1, with TRBD2 matching over 8 bases. The germline CDR1 and CDR2 sequences are ENHRY and SYGVKD. Losses at the gene ends were 10 bases for V and 7 bases for J; bases not matched to a gene: 15. CDR3 length equals 15 residues. Written as DNA, the CDR3 is TGTGCCACCGCCAGGTTTAGCGGGAATCTTAATGAGCAGTTCTTC. This translates into CATARFSGNLNEQFF.

V usage is TRBV7-2 and J usage is TRBJ2-7, with TRBD2 identical over 12 bases. CDR3 length: 15 amino acids. The V segment lost 2 bases and the J segment 5 bases; nucleotides outside the gene matches: 4. Germline CDR1 is SGHTA and CDR2 is FQGNSA. As DNA, the CDR3 is TGTGCCAGCAGCTTACCGACTAGCGGGAGCAACGAGCAGTACTTC. It is translated as CASSLPTSGSNEQYF.

This clone was recorded once. The rearrangement joins TRBV12-5 to TRBJ2-2; D possibly corresponds to TRBD1 (6 bases). In germline, CDR1 is LGHNT, CDR2 FRNRAP. Between the trimmed V and J ends, which lost 6 bases and 6 bases, there was a span of 17 bases. The CDR3 contains 15 residues. CDR3 DNA sequence: TGTGCTAGTGGGCGTCAGGGGAAAGGGTCCGGGGAGCTGTTTTTT. This gives the protein CASGRQGKGSGELFF.

The chain combines TRBV28 with TRBJ1-4; TRBD1 matches 7 bases. The CDR3 has 12 amino acids. The V segment lost 6 bases and the J segment 13 bases; nucleotides outside the gene matches: 8. Germline assignment: CDR1 MDHEN and CDR2 SYDVKM. The CDR3 spells CASRQTGSGLFF. The CDR3 DNA reads as TGTGCCAGCAGACAGACAGGGTCGGGACTGTTTTTT. The full variable domain, its missing parts supplied by reference TRBV28 and TRBJ1-4, is DVKVTQSSRYLVKRTGEKVFLECVQDMDHENMFWYRQDPGLGLRLIYFSYDVKMKEKGDIPEGYSVSREKKERFSLILESASTNQTSMYLCASRQTGSGLFFGSGTQLSVL.